This TCR beta chain was captured by sequencing in a study of T-cell reconstitution after alpha-beta-depleted transplantation in children. Germline loops: CDR1 LGHNT, CDR2 FRNRAP. V gave up 7 bases and J gave up 4 bases; unmatched junction bases: 11. This CDR3 region has 15 residues. Unique molecular identifiers were incorporated when the TCRbeta library was constructed. A single record per CDR3 protein comes from TCRdb applying MiXCR to the PCR reads. This sample yields fewer than 400,000 distinct CDR3 sequences, of which about a fifth are seen a single time; approximately 3.9% belongs to the top ten.

The TCR comes from a human donor who donated a stem cell graft to a child with acute myeloid leukemia. The J gene is TRBJ2-5, the V gene TRBV12-5, with 8 positions matching TRBD2. Sequencing used PBMCs from the stem cell graft donor, obtained from the stem cell graft. The DNA of the CDR3 is TGTGCTAGTGCCTTTGCGGGACTAGTGGGAGAGACCCAGTACTTC. Translation gives CASAFAGLVGETQYF.